The 16 T cell receptor beta chains given below trace back to one sample, sequenced in a study of blood T cell repertoires in COVID-19. Only in-frame clones appear in the TCRdb table, and some are missing; sequencing was by immunoSEQ multiplex PCR. The sample has 150,000 to 170,000 clones, about 88% seen once. Input material: peripheral blood. The receptors were gathered from a woman aged 55-75 years with COVID-19, enrolled during active disease.

In nucleotides, the CDR3 is TGCGCCAGCAGCTTCAGACTAGCGGGAGGGCTGCACGAGCAGTACTTC. It yields the protein CASSFRLAGGLHEQYF. This chain connects TRBV5-1 to TRBJ2-7, with TRBD2 matching 14 bases. The germline V gene has CDR1 SGHRS and CDR2 YFSETQ. The CDR3 is 16 residues long. Trimming removed 2 bases from V and 5 bases from J; junction bases left unmatched: 6. Filled out from reference TRBV5-1 and TRBJ2-7, the complete variable domain reads KAGVTQTPRYLIKTRGQQVTLSCSPISGHRSVSWYQQTPGQGLQFLFEYFSETQRNKGNFPGRFSGRQFSNSRSEMNVSTLELGDSALYLCASSFRLAGGLHEQYFGPGTRLTVT.

The chain joins TRBV2 to TRBJ2-4; TRBD2 matches 8 bases. Germline loops: CDR1 SNHLY, CDR2 FYNNEI. Losses at the gene ends were 5 bases for V and 10 bases for J; bases not matched to a gene: 13. The CDR3 length is 15 residues. The CDR3 bases are TGTGCCAGCAGTAACGACAGGCCGCCGGGAGGGATTCAGTACTTC. Translated, it gives CASSNDRPPGGIQYF. Full variable domain (missing parts from reference TRBV2 and TRBJ2-4): EPEVTQTPSHQVTQMGQEVILRCVPISNHLYFYWYRQILGQKVEFLVSFYNNEISEKSEIFDDQFSVERPDGSNFTLKIRSTKLEDSAMYFCASSNDRPPGGIQYFGAGTRLSVL.

This chain connects TRBV11-2 to TRBJ1-4; D not certain. The CDR3 has 12 amino acids. Trimming left V 1 base short and J 13 bases short, with 10 bases between. Germline V lookup: CDR1 SGHAT, CDR2 FQNNGV. CDR3 loop: CASSLVSGRLFF. CDR3 in DNA: TGTGCCAGCAGCTTAGTCAGCGGTAGACTGTTTTTT.

The chain has TRBV11-2 and TRBJ1-1; D is unclear. The CDR3 consists of 13 residues. Trimming removed 1 base from V and 5 bases from J, with 8 bases in between. Germline lookup yields CDR1 SGHAT and CDR2 FQNNGV. The CDR3 nucleotides read TGTGCCAGCAGCTTAGGAGAGGCAACTGAAGCTTTCTTT. It encodes CASSLGEATEAFF.

The chain uses TRBV2 and TRBJ1-5; D might be TRBD1 (5 bases). Germline values: CDR1 SNHLY, CDR2 FYNNEI. V lost 3 bases, J lost 2 bases, and 11 bases lay in between. This CDR3 region has 15 residues. CDR3 sequence: CASSDRVEGNQPQHF. CDR3 coding DNA: TGTGCCAGCAGTGACAGGGTAGAGGGCAATCAGCCCCAGCATTTT.

The chain uses TRBV29-1 and TRBJ1-3, with D perhaps TRBD1 (6 bases). V lost 4 bases and J 6 bases, leaving 13 bases between the germline ends. This CDR3 contains 13 residues. Germline V gives CDR1 SQVTM, CDR2 ANQGSEA. The CDR3 nucleotides read TGCAGCGTTGGCTACTCAGGGGCAAACACCATATATTTT. It is translated as CSVGYSGANTIYF.

Comments on this clone: Different DNA sequences within this sample yield the same CDR3. The rearrangement joins TRBV9 to TRBJ2-5; tentatively, D is TRBD2 (6 bases). The germline CDR1 and CDR2 sequences are SGDLS and YYNGEE. This CDR3 region has 13 residues. Trimming stripped 0 bases from V and 4 bases from J, with 7 bases between. In DNA, the CDR3 is TGTGCCAGCAGCGTAGCCGGGGGAGAGACCCAGTACTTC. Protein product: CASSVAGGETQYF.

This chain connects TRBV7-6 to TRBJ2-1; 10 nucleotides align to TRBD1. Germline CDR1 reads SGHVS; CDR2 reads FNYEAQ. Trimming took 5 bases from V and 1 from J; bases not matched to a gene: 5. This CDR3 is built from 16 residues. CDR3 in amino acids: CASSPRTGGSYNEQFF. CDR3 in DNA: TGTGCCAGCAGCCCTCGGACAGGGGGGTCCTACAATGAGCAGTTCTTC. The full variable domain, rest sourced from reference TRBV7-6 and TRBJ2-1, is GAGVSQSPRYKVTKRGQDVALRCDPISGHVSLYWYRQALGQGPEFLTYFNYEAQQDKSGLPNDRFSAERPEGSISTLTIQRTEQRDSAMYRCASSPRTGGSYNEQFFGPGTRLTVL.

As to this clone: Different DNA sequences within this sample yield the same CDR3. V and J are TRBV6-1 and TRBJ1-1; D remains unclear. Germline-derived CDR1 and CDR2 are MNHNS and SASEGT. This CDR3 spans 13 amino acids. Trimming pared 3 bases from V and 1 base from J, leaving 6 bases between. CDR3 protein: CASSDRGNTEAFF. CDR3 DNA: TGTGCCAGCAGTGACAGAGGGAACACTGAAGCTTTCTTT.

The chain couples TRBV9 to TRBJ2-3, with 12 bases identical to TRBD2. Germline assignment: CDR1 SGDLS and CDR2 YYNGEE. V lost 3 bases, J lost 5 bases, and 1 base stayed unmatched. There are 14 residues in the CDR3. The CDR3 sequence: CASSASGGEDTQYF. The CDR3 DNA follows: TGTGCCAGCAGCGCTAGCGGGGGGGAAGATACGCAGTATTTT. Drawing the rest from reference TRBV9 and TRBJ2-3, the complete variable domain is DSGVTQTPKHLITATGQRVTLRCSPRSGDLSVYWYQQSLDQGLQFLIQYYNGEERAKGNILERFSAQQFPDLHSELNLSSLELGDSALYFCASSASGGEDTQYFGPGTRLTVL.

CDR3 sequence (DNA): TGTGCCAGCAGCCTGTTACCGGGACAGGGGAACCAGCCCCAGCATTTT. As protein: CASSLLPGQGNQPQHF. The gene calls are TRBV7-6 and TRBJ1-5; 10 positions match TRBD1. This CDR3 contains 16 residues. Germline V gene sequence: CDR1 SGHVS, CDR2 FNYEAQ. The junction had 11 bases not matched to a gene; V was cut back by 5 bases and J by 7 bases. Drawing the rest from reference TRBV7-6 and TRBJ1-5, the complete variable domain is GAGVSQSPRYKVTKRGQDVALRCDPISGHVSLYWYRQALGQGPEFLTYFNYEAQQDKSGLPNDRFSAERPEGSISTLTIQRTEQRDSAMYRCASSLLPGQGNQPQHFGDGTRLSIL.

The chain uses TRBV3-1 (or the pseudogene TRBV3-2) and TRBJ1-2, with D uncertain. CDR1 is LGHDT and CDR2 is YNNKEL in the germline V gene (reference sequence). The germline V and J ends were trimmed by 0 bases and 5 bases, with 7 bases remaining between them. The CDR3 covers 13 residues. As DNA, the CDR3 is TGTGCCAGCAGCCAAGATCATGAGTATGGCTACACCTTC. Translating it yields CASSQDHEYGYTF.

The V and J genes are TRBV10-3 and TRBJ2-4; the match to TRBD2 covers 7 bases. Per the germline V gene, CDR1 is ENHRY and CDR2 is SYGVKD. J gave up 3 bases and V 4 bases, and 3 bases lay outside the gene matches. The CDR3 loop spans 14 amino acids. CDR3 region: CAISGGDYKNIQYF. DNA for the CDR3: TGTGCCATCAGTGGGGGGGACTACAAAAACATTCAGTACTTC.

This rearrangement joins TRBV19 to TRBJ2-7; TRBD2 matches 9 bases. The length of the CDR3 is 16 residues. With V trimmed by 6 bases and J by 2 bases, 11 bases remained unmatched. The germline V gene encodes CDR1 LNHDA and CDR2 SQIVND (reference sequence). CDR3 amino acids: CASSGGAGGGTYEQYF. DNA for the CDR3: TGTGCCAGTAGCGGGGGAGCGGGAGGTGGAACCTACGAGCAGTACTTC.

The V and J genes are TRBV5-1 and TRBJ1-1, with TRBD1 as a possible D gene (5 bases). The CDR3 consists of 14 residues. Trimming removed 4 bases from V and 0 bases from J, with 10 bases in between. Per the germline V gene, CDR1 is SGHRS and CDR2 is YFSETQ. The DNA for the CDR3 is TGCGCCAGCAGCCCCTGGGGGGTGAACACTGAAGCTTTCTTT. Its translation is CASSPWGVNTEAFF.

The rearrangement links TRBV27 to TRBJ1-2; possibly TRBD1 for D (6 bases). Germline V gene lookup returns CDR1 MNHEY and CDR2 SMNVEV (reference sequence). This CDR3 is 13 amino acids long. V gave up 4 bases and J gave up 5 bases, with 11 bases separating them. The CDR3 coding sequence is TGTGCCAGCAGTTCCGGACAGCTATATGGCTACACCTTC. It translates to CASSSGQLYGYTF.